The clone carrying this T cell receptor (beta chain) was detected a few times. Its antigen is undetermined. The authors reverse transcribed all of the isolated RNA, so sequencing captured expressed TCRB transcripts. Method: immunoSEQ multiplex PCR; TCRdb's copy keeps in-frame clones and lacks some. The data contain under 400,000 clones, roughly 12% of them singletons. This sample was taken from a study of beta chain features in type 1 diabetes. Study observations and caveats: In type 1 diabetes patients, VDJ junctions had fewer insertions; deletions at these junctions were more frequent. Across all four CD4+ subsets, people with type 1 diabetes showed modestly shorter TCRB CDR3s.

This CDR3 region has 15 residues. The ends lost 2 bases at V and 7 bases at J; junction bases unmatched: 7. The germline gives CDR1 LGHNA, CDR2 YSLEER. The genes are TRBV4-3 and TRBJ1-5; 8 bases fit TRBD1. Sequencing was carried out using naive CD4+ T cells from blood. The receptor was derived from a woman between 18 and 29 years old with type 1 diabetes. The CDR3 spells CASSQRTGLSQPQHF. The CDR3 nucleotides read TGCGCCAGCAGCCAAAGGACAGGGCTTAGCCAGCCCCAGCATTTT.